These T cell receptor beta chains were read from a single sample in a study of cytotoxic CD8 clonotypes in ibrutinib-treated CLL. Sequenced by immunoSEQ multiplex PCR; TCRdb stores in-frame clones only, minus some. The data show 300,000 or so clones, roughly 67% seen once. The source material was PBMCs, sampled after 36 months of ibrutinib treatment. The receptors here all came from a human donor with chronic lymphocytic leukemia. Both conserved end residues are part of each CDR3. Fields, in order: clone size, J gene, D gene, CDR3 length, V gene, CDR3 protein, CDR3 DNA. A D gene is named only where the DNA matches it firmly. Clone size, where shown, is once, few, many, or a class for clones that have expanded.

NA | TRBJ1-5 | NA | 15 | TRBV2 | CASSHRPNSNQPQHF | TGTGCCAGCAGCCACAGGCCTAATAGCAATCAGCCCCAGCATTTT
NA | TRBJ2-7 | TRBD2 | 17 | TRBV29-1 | CSVEGGLAGEHPYEQYF | TGCAGCGTTGAAGGGGGACTAGCGGGAGAACATCCCTACGAGCAGTACTTC
few | TRBJ1-5 | NA | 14 | TRBV27 | CASSFGGSNQPQHF | TGTGCCAGCAGTTTTGGGGGGAGCAATCAGCCCCAGCATTTT
NA | TRBJ2-3 | NA | 14 | TRBV6-6 | CASSPGGGADTQYF | TGTGCCAGCAGCCCGGGAGGGGGCGCAGATACGCAGTATTTT
few | TRBJ2-2 | NA | 12 | TRBV27 | CASSYYTGELFF | TGTGCCAGCAGTTACTACACCGGGGAGCTGTTTTTT
once | TRBJ1-1 | NA | 14 | TRBV27 | CASSLGRRGTEAFF | TGTGCCAGCAGTTTGGGACGGCGGGGGACTGAAGCTTTCTTT
few | TRBJ1-2 | NA | 14 | TRBV18 | CASSPQTQLNGYTF | TGTGCCAGCTCACCGCAGACCCAGCTTAATGGCTACACCTTC
NA | TRBJ2-7 | TRBD2 | 16 | TRBV7-9 | CASSLIGPSGPYEQYF | TGTGCCAGCAGCTTAATAGGACCTAGCGGACCCTACGAGCAGTACTTC
few | TRBJ1-1 | NA | 13 | TRBV5-1 | CASQVGMNTEAFF | TGCGCCAGCCAAGTGGGCATGAACACTGAAGCTTTCTTT
NA | TRBJ2-2 | NA | 12 | TRBV6-1 | CASKEASGELFF | TGTGCCAGCAAGGAGGCGTCGGGGGAGCTGTTTTTT
NA | TRBJ1-3 | TRBD1 | 15 | TRBV29-1 | CSVVAGGFSGNTIYF | TGCAGCGTTGTGGCAGGGGGTTTCTCGGGAAACACCATATATTTT
NA | TRBJ2-7 | NA | 13 | TRBV29-1 | CSVEEDSSYEQYF | TGCAGCGTTGAAGAGGACAGCTCCTACGAGCAGTACTTC
NA | TRBJ1-2 | NA | 14 | TRBV2 | CASSPSGFNYGYTF | TGTGCCAGCAGCCCTTCGGGTTTTAACTATGGCTACACCTTC
NA | TRBJ1-4 | NA | 16 | TRBV27 | CASSLSSGATNEKLFF | TGTGCCAGCAGTTTATCATCGGGGGCGACTAATGAAAAACTGTTTTTT
NA | TRBJ2-1 | NA | 13 | TRBV7-2 | CASSLDSYNEQFF | TGTGCCAGCAGCTTAGACTCCTACAATGAGCAGTTCTTC
NA | TRBJ1-2 | TRBD1 | 15 | TRBV6-6 | CASSYSPGGDYGYTF | TGTGCCAGCAGTTATTCGCCAGGGGGTGACTATGGCTACACCTTC
once | TRBJ2-3 | NA | 11 | TRBV20-1 | CSARVTDTQYF | TGCAGTGCTAGAGTCACAGATACGCAGTATTTT
NA | TRBJ2-7 | TRBD2 | 15 | TRBV7-3 | CASSSIAGAPYEQYF | TGTGCCAGCAGCTCCATAGCGGGGGCCCCCTACGAGCAGTACTTC
once | TRBJ2-5 | NA | 12 | TRBV19 | CASSISGATQYF | TGTGCCAGTAGTATATCTGGGGCGACCCAGTACTTC
NA | TRBJ2-3 | TRBD1 | 16 | TRBV9 | CASSTYGTGSTDTQYF | TGTGCCAGCAGCACTTACGGGACAGGGAGCACAGATACGCAGTATTTT
few | TRBJ1-6 | TRBD1 | 14 | TRBV11-2 | CASSIGTANSPLHF | TGTGCCAGCAGCATCGGGACAGCAAATTCACCCCTCCACTTT
NA | TRBJ2-5 | TRBD1 | 16 | TRBV7-2 | CASSFNRDRGQETQYF | TGTGCCAGCAGCTTTAACCGGGACAGGGGACAAGAGACCCAGTACTTC